This TCR beta chain originates from a study of T cell responses to AZD1222 COVID-19 vaccine. Study observations and caveats: The peak T cell response came first, and repertoires were sampled only after it. Just five or six AZD1222 recipients were seropositive at baseline.

Germline V gene lookup returns CDR1 LNHDA and CDR2 SQIVND (reference sequence). The length of the CDR3 is 13 residues. The V gene end was trimmed by 3 bases and the J gene end by 6 bases; junction bases not matched to a gene: 2. Pooling covered second doses at about 4 or about 12 weeks. Generated by immunoSEQ multiplex PCR, the TCRdb table keeps only in-frame clones and is missing some. The profile shows 110,000 or so clones, around 83% of them singletons. A note on this clone: Antigen specificity is unknown.

The chain is built from TRBV19 and TRBJ2-4; the match to TRBD2 covers 7 bases. Sample: peripheral blood, taken 28 days after the second AZD1222 dose. The clonotype comes from an adult who received the AZD1222 COVID-19 vaccine. In nucleotides, the CDR3 is TGTGCCAGTAGTATGGCGGGAGTAAACATTCAGTACTTC. It is translated as CASSMAGVNIQYF.